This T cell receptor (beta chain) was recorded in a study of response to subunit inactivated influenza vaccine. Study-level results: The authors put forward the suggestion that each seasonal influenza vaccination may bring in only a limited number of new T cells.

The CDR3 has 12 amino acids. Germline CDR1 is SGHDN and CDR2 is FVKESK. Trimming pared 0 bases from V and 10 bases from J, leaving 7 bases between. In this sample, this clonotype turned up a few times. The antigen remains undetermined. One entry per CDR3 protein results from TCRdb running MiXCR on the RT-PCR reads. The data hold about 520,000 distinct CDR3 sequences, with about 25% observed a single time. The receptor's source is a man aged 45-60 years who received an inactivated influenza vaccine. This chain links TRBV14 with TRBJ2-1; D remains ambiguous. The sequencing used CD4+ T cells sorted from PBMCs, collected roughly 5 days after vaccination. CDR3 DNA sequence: TGTGCCAGCAGCCAAGAAGGGCCCGAGCAGTTCTTC. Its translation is CASSQEGPEQFF.